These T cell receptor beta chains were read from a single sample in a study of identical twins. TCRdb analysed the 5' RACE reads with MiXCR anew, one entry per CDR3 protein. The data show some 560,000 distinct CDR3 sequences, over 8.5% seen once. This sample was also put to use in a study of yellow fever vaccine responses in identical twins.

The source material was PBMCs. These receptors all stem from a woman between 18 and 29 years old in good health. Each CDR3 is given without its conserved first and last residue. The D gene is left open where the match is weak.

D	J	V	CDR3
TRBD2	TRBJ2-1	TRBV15	ATSRDRGLADNNEQF
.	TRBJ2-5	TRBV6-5	ASSLRNLGRRQETQY
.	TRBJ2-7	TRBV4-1	ASSQGSEYYEQY
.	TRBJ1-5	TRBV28	ASSSLRMNDQPQH
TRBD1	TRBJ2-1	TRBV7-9	ASSPRDRGQGYNEQF
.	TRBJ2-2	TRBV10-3	AISAGTGELF
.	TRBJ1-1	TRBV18	ASSLGGKPEAF
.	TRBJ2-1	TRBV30	AWSDAAFNEQF
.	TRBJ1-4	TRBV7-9	ASSTAWGEKLF
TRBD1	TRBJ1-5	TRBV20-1	SAWDRVGNQPQH
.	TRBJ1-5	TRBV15	ATSRDPRESNQPQH
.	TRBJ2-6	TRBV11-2	ASSPRLGGGANVLT
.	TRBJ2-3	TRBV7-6	ASSFTPETWGVHADTQY
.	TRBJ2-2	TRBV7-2	ASSPRMGNTGELF
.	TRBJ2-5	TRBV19	ASSPDGQETQY
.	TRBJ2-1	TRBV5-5	ASRSEGVTYNEQF
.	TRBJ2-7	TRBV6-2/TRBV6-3	ASSYSHYEQY
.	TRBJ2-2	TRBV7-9	ASTIPGGTGELF
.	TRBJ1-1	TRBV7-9	ASSHLPTGPNTEAF
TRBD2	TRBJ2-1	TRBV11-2	ASSLLSGSPYNEQF
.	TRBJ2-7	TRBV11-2	ASSLDLIFNEQY
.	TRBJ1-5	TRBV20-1	SAETGYEDQPQH
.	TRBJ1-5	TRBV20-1	SALTSGSNQPQH
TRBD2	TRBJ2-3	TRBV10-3	AISESTVRGSTDTQY
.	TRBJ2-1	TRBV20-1	SAQHQNEQF
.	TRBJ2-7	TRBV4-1	ASSFSEGAGYEQY
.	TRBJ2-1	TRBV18	ASSPRTEYNEQF
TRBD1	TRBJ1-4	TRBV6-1	ASRPGQGALGEKLF
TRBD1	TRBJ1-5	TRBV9	ASSQIRDSGQPQH
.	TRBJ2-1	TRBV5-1	ASSLALASNNEQF
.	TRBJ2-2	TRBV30	AWSVISGGELF
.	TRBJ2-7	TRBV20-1	SARDLRTENYEQY
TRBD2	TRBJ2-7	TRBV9	ASSASSGEQY
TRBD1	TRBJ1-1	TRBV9	ASSVEGDRGDTEAF
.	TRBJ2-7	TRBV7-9	ASSLVGTPYEQY
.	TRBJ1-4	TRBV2	ASRDSGNEKLF
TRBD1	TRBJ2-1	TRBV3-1	ASRDPGQGPAEQF
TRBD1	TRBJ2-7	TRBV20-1	SARDPGTDYEQY
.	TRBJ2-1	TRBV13	ASSPLLAGTNEGLF
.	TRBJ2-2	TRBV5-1	ASSLRTMNTGELF
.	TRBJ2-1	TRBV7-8	ASSLDPAGVHNEQF